What follows is one T cell receptor beta chain and its context. Its target is unknown. The germline gene is not matched at one end of the junction; a read error may be the cause. These data belong to a study of chemoradiotherapy in HPV16-positive cancers. Study information: Candidate HPV-specific clones and shared TCR motifs came from a couple of HPV16-positive patients. Broader study findings: For HPV16-positive patients, expanding HPV-responsive T cells associated with longer recurrence-free survival.

The CDR3 is 13 amino acids. The germline CDR1 and CDR2 sequences are MNHEY and SMNVEV (reference sequence). Samples were taken several times over chemoradiotherapy. This table comes from immunoSEQ multiplex PCR, and its TCRdb copy is limited to in-frame clones, with some not included. The table records some 13,000 clones, 81% of them present only once. J is TRBJ2-5 and V is TRBV27; D might be TRBD2 (6 bases). This specimen was collected from a patient who underwent chemoradiotherapy. The sequence derives from a human donor with HPV-associated anogenital cancer. CDR3 coding DNA: TGTGCCGGCAGTTGGGGACTTCAAGAGACCCAGTACTTC. It codes for CAGSWGLQETQYF.